In this sample, the clone carrying this T cell receptor beta chain turned up a few times. Its matching antigen is unknown. Germline CDR1 reads SGHVS; CDR2 reads FQNEAQ. This CDR3 contains 18 residues. V trimming: 2 bases; J trimming: 7 bases; junction bases outside the gene matches: 15. The data were obtained in a study of T cells in Graves' hyperthyroidism and ophthalmopathy. Study-wide results and caveats: The model made its ophthalmopathy prediction, and onset followed a median around 6.9 months later. Blood held most thyroid clonotypes expanded above 0.001 frequency.

The source material, RNA transcripts, was used to amplify TCR beta CDR3 regions. Researchers ran a first-round RT-PCR on the TCR CDR3 using the HTBI primer set. TCRdb redid the calling of the multiplex PCR reads with MiXCR, one entry per CDR3 protein. The table records around 600,000 distinct CDR3 sequences, 45% of them present only once. The sequenced sample consisted of peripheral blood or thyroid tissue (not recorded which). This TCR was sampled from an adult man with Graves' disease, either hyperthyroidism or ophthalmopathy (not recorded which). The V and J genes are TRBV7-8 and TRBJ1-1; 11 nucleotides line up with TRBD1. The CDR3 sequence is CASSLRVTGTGGLHEAFF. The CDR3 coding sequence is TGTGCCAGCAGCTTAAGGGTAACCGGGACAGGGGGTTTACATGAAGCTTTCTTT. Together with reference TRBV7-8 and TRBJ1-1, the CDR3 gives the full variable domain: GAGVSQSPRYKVAKRGQDVALRCDPISGHVSLFWYQQALGQGPEFLTYFQNEAQLDKSGLPSDRFFAERPEGSVSTLKIQRTQQEDSAVYLCASSLRVTGTGGLHEAFFGQGTRLTVV.